This T cell receptor (beta chain) stems from a study of blood T cell repertoires in COVID-19. On the study more broadly: Both acute and convalescent COVID-19 samples were obtained from the United States, Italy and Spain. T cells, B-cell-depleted T cells, or PBMCs provided the cDNA or gDNA that served as material.

This clone was picked up a small number of times. The CDR3 has 16 residues. With 6 bases removed from V and 0 bases from J, the gap between germline ends came to 15 bases. The germline V gene has CDR1 MNHEY and CDR2 SVGEGT. In the authors' methods: Amplification with reference gene primers provided the estimates of nucleated cell counts. Measured with immunoSEQ multiplex PCR; TCRdb has only the in-frame clones, and not every one. V, J and clone size derive from that table, while D and trimming were established from the DNA sequence. The sample has about 25,000 clones, roughly 80% seen once. Specimen: peripheral blood. The genes are TRBV6-2 or TRBV6-3 and TRBJ1-5; D is possibly TRBD1 (5 bases). The TCR was taken from a man aged 80 or over with active or convalescent COVID-19. The chain's CDR3 is CASSRGTAYSNQPQHF. Here the CDR3 DNA reads TGTGCCAGCAGCCGCGGGACGGCCTATAGCAATCAGCCCCAGCATTTT.